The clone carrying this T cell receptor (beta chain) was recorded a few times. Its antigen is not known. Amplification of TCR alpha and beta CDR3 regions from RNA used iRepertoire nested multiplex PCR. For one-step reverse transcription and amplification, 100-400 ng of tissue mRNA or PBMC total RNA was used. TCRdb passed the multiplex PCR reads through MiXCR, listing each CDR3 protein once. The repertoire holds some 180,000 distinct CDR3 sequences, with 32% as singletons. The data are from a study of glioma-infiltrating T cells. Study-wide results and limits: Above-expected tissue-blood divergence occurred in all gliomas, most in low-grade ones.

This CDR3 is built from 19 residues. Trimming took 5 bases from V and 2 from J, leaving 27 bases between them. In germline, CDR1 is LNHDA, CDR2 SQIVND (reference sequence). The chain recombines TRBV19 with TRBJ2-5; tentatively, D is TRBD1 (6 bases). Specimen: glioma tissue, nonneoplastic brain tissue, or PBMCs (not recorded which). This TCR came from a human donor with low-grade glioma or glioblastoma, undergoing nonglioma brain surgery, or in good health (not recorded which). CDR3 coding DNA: TGTGCCAGTAGTCTCCTACCCGGGACAACCATCGCGCCTCAAGAGACCCAGTACTTC. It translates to CASSLLPGTTIAPQETQYF.